The T cell receptor (beta chain) described here comes from a study of OX40 agonist ivuxolimab in advanced cancers. Study as a whole: Prior checkpoint blockade (anti-PD-1, anti-PD-L1 or anti-CTLA-4) was permitted; roughly 40% had it.

This table comes from immunoSEQ multiplex PCR, and its TCRdb copy is limited to in-frame clones, with some not included. The sample consists of 35,000 or so clones, roughly 84% of them appearing once. Unmatched junction bases numbered 8, after V lost 3 bases and J lost 3 bases. Germline assignment: CDR1 SGDLS and CDR2 YYNGEE. The CDR3 totals 15 residues. This TCR derives from an adult with an advanced solid tumor such as melanoma, head and neck, liver or kidney cancer. J is TRBJ2-7 and V is TRBV9, with 8 nucleotides matching TRBD1. The sequences come from CD4+ or CD8+ T cells sorted from blood, collected in a trial of the OX40 agonist ivuxolimab. Here the CDR3 DNA reads TGTGCCAGCAGCGGATATCCCGGGACAGGCTACGAGCAGTACTTC. Translation gives CASSGYPGTGYEQYF.